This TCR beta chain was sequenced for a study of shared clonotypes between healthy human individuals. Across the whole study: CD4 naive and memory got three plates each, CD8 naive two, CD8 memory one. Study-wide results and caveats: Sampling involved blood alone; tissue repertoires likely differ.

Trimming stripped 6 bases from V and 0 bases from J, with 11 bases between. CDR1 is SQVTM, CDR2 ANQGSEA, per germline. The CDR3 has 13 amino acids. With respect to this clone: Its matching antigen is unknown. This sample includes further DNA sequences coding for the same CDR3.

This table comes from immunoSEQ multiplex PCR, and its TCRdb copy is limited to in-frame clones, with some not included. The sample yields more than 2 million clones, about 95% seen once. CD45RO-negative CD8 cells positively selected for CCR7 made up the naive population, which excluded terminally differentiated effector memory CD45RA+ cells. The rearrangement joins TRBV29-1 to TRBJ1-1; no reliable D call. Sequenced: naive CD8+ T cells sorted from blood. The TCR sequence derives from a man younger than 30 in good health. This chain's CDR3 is CSVPGVMNTEAFF. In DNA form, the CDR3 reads TGCAGCGTCCCTGGGGTGATGAACACTGAAGCTTTCTTT.